These 30 T cell receptor beta chains share one sample of origin, sequenced in a study of T cells in localized non-small cell lung cancer. The assay was immunoSEQ multiplex PCR, and TCRdb's table has in-frame clones only and misses some. The data hold approximately 1,500 clones, with 24% observed a single time. Sample: lung tumor tissue, taken before any cancer treatment. These receptors originate from a male donor older than 55 with stage II lung adenocarcinoma.

The CDR3 region has the DNA TGCGCCAGCAGTGAGGGACAGATAAACACTGAAGCTTTCTTT. It is translated as CASSEGQINTEAFF. This chain uses TRBV10-2 with TRBJ1-1, with D possibly being TRBD1 (6 bases). This CDR3 is built from 14 residues. Germline assignment: CDR1 WSHSY and CDR2 SAAADI. V lost 2 bases and J 2 bases, leaving 9 bases between the germline ends.

Remarks on this clone: Germline is not matched at one junction end, which may reflect a read error. V is TRBV14 and J is TRBJ1-2, with 9 bases fitting TRBD1. CDR1 SGHDN and CDR2 FVKESK come from the germline V gene. The CDR3 length is 16 residues. As DNA, the CDR3 is TGTGCCAGCAGTCAAGGACAGGGGAGGTGGAACTATGGCTACACCTTC. Its translation: CASSQGQGRWNYGYTF.

This clone was detected only a few times. The V and J genes are TRBV11-3 and TRBJ2-1, with D perhaps given as TRBD1 or TRBD2 (5 bases each). V was trimmed by 5 bases and J by 0 bases, leaving 11 bases between them. Germline values: CDR1 SGHNT, CDR2 YENEEA. There are 15 residues in the CDR3. In DNA, the CDR3 is TGTGCCAGCAGCCCCAGGGAGAGCTCCTACAATGAGCAGTTCTTC. Protein: CASSPRESSYNEQFF.

This clone was seen a handful of times. This chain uses TRBV28 with TRBJ1-1; TRBD1 might be the D (5 bases). The CDR3 contains 14 residues. Trimming removed 4 bases at V and 7 bases at J, with 16 bases between. Germline V gives CDR1 MDHEN, CDR2 SYDVKM. Here the CDR3 reads CASSYFRVRIEAFF. As DNA, the CDR3 is TGTGCCAGCAGTTACTTCAGGGTCCGGATTGAAGCTTTCTTT.

By sample fraction, this clone is medium-sized. The chain joins TRBV11-3 to TRBJ2-5; D is unresolved. From germline, CDR1 is SGHNT and CDR2 YENEEA. The V gene lost 4 bases and the J gene lost 0 bases, with 9 bases spanning the gap. This CDR3 has 14 amino acids. Here the CDR3 DNA reads TGTGCCAGCAGCTCTAAATCGTACCAAGAGACCCAGTACTTC. Translation: CASSSKSYQETQYF.

V and J are TRBV5-1 and TRBJ2-3; possibly TRBD2 for D (5 bases). The germline V gene has CDR1 SGHRS and CDR2 YFSETQ. This CDR3 spans 15 amino acids. Trimming stripped 3 bases from V and 6 bases from J, with 17 bases between. DNA for the CDR3: TGCGCCAGCAGCTCCCGAGACGGGGTTATGGATACGCAGTATTTT. Protein: CASSSRDGVMDTQYF.

CDR3 coding DNA: TGTGCCAGCAGTGAAGGGACAGGGTTTGGCTACACCTTC. Amino acid sequence: CASSEGTGFGYTF. This chain uses TRBV9 with TRBJ1-2, with TRBD1 identical over 9 bases. Trimming cost V 5 bases and J 7 bases; bases outside gene matches: 6. Looked up from germline, CDR1 is SGDLS and CDR2 is YYNGEE. This CDR3 region has 13 residues.

The chain links TRBV18 to TRBJ1-4; D not certain. Germline CDR1 reads KGHSH; CDR2 reads LQKENI. V lost 4 bases, J lost 5 bases, and 8 bases lay in between. This CDR3 contains 13 residues. The CDR3 region is CASSLERNEKLFF. In nucleotides, the CDR3 is TGTGCCAGCTCACTGGAACGAAATGAAAAACTGTTTTTT.

The table lists this clone with a few counts. The chain recombines TRBV4-1 with TRBJ2-7; possibly TRBD1 for D (6 bases). Germline values: CDR1 MGHRA, CDR2 YSYEKL. This CDR3 is 18 amino acids long. Trimming removed 0 bases from V and 0 bases from J, with 18 bases in between. The CDR3 DNA sequence: TGCGCCAGCAGCCAAGACCTGGGACAAGGGATTCCCTCCTACGAGCAGTACTTC. It encodes CASSQDLGQGIPSYEQYF.

This clone came up a few times. The chain has TRBV7-5 and TRBJ2-1; the table calls TRBD1, which could not be checked here. TRBV7-5 is listed as a pseudogene. There are 15 residues in the CDR3. CDR3 protein: CASSQGRSRGNEQFF. DNA for the CDR3: TGTGCCAGCAGCCAGGGCCGTTCCAGGGGGAATGAGCAGTTCTTC.

This clone is medium-sized (0.01 to 0.1%). This rearrangement joins TRBV11-3 to TRBJ2-5, with 13 bases fitting TRBD2. Germline-derived CDR1 and CDR2 are SGHNT and YENEEA. V gave up 5 bases and J gave up 5 bases; unmatched junction bases: 5. The length of the CDR3 is 15 residues. This CDR3 is CASSGGLAGSETQYF. CDR3 nucleotides: TGTGCCAGCAGCGGGGGACTAGCGGGGTCGGAGACCCAGTACTTC.

This clone turned up a few times. The V call is TRBV9, the J call TRBJ2-2; 9 bases map to TRBD2. The germline V gene encodes CDR1 SGDLS and CDR2 YYNGEE. The V segment lost 3 bases and the J segment 5 bases; nucleotides outside the gene matches: 8. The length of the CDR3 is 16 residues. This CDR3 reads CASSALPGLATGELFF. For the CDR3, the DNA is TGTGCCAGCAGCGCCCTTCCGGGACTAGCAACCGGGGAGCTGTTTTTT.

The chain combines TRBV18 with TRBJ2-5; 9 bases align to TRBD2. Trimming removed 1 base from V and 2 bases from J; junction bases left unmatched: 14. Germline values: CDR1 KGHSH, CDR2 LQKENI. This CDR3 region has 19 residues. The CDR3 spells CASSPRAGGLGTNQETQYF. CDR3 bases: TGTGCCAGCTCACCACGAGCGGGGGGTCTGGGTACAAATCAAGAGACCCAGTACTTC.

This clone was picked up a small number of times. V is TRBV4-1 and J is TRBJ2-6; no definite D call. The CDR3 has 13 residues. CDR1 and CDR2 (germline): MGHRA, YSYEKL. Trimming pared 1 base from V and 7 bases from J, leaving 5 bases between. This CDR3 reads CASSQVNANVLTF. For the CDR3, the DNA is TGCGCCAGCAGCCAAGTGAATGCCAACGTCCTGACTTTC.

This chain uses TRBV18 with TRBJ1-1; D perhaps matches TRBD1 (6 bases). Germline CDR1 reads KGHSH; CDR2 reads LQKENI. The CDR3 spans 14 residues. Trimming left V 3 bases short and J 1 base short, with 9 bases between. Written as DNA, the CDR3 is TGTGCCAGCTCACCTAGGGGGACGAACACTGAAGCTTTCTTT. This sequence encodes CASSPRGTNTEAFF.

This clone was detected only a few times. V gene TRBV5-1 combines with J gene TRBJ1-2, with a possible D match to TRBD1 (5 bases). Germline V gives CDR1 SGHRS, CDR2 YFSETQ. Deletions cut 2 bases from V and 0 bases from J, with 11 bases between. The CDR3 contains 15 residues. For the CDR3, the DNA is TGCGCCAGCAGCTTCTGGGGGGGTCCTAACTATGGCTACACCTTC. This gives the protein CASSFWGGPNYGYTF.

This clone showed up just a few times. At one of its ends the junction is not consistent with the germline gene, which may arise from a read error. V is TRBV6-8 and J is TRBJ2-3; 9 bases match TRBD2. Germline V gene lookup returns CDR1 MNHGY and CDR2 SAAAGT. CDR3 length: 15 amino acids. CDR3 in DNA: TGTGCCAGCAGTGACTCTAGCGGGGACACAGATACGCAGTATTTT. This sequence encodes CASSDSSGDTDTQYF.

The V and J genes are TRBV2 and TRBJ2-6, with D unclear. Germline V gene lookup returns CDR1 SNHLY and CDR2 FYNNEI. The CDR3 spans 15 residues. The V gene lost 11 bases and the J gene lost 1 base, with 15 bases spanning the gap. The CDR3 spells CAVPRLGSGANVLTF. CDR3 sequence (DNA): TGTGCCGTACCGAGGTTGGGTTCTGGGGCCAACGTCCTGACTTTC.

The rearrangement uses TRBV14 and TRBJ2-5; possible D gene TRBD2, 5 bases. CDR1 and CDR2 from the germline V gene are SGHDN and FVKESK. Trimming stripped 0 bases from V and 7 bases from J, with 6 bases between. The CDR3 extends over 12 amino acids. CDR3 region: CASSQDRGTQYF. CDR3 bases: TGTGCCAGCAGCCAAGATCGGGGGACCCAGTACTTC.

By share of the sample, this clone is medium-sized. This chain links TRBV6-8 with TRBJ1-4, with D tentatively TRBD1 (5 bases). CDR1 MNHGY and CDR2 SAAAGT come from the germline V gene. V lost 8 bases and J 2 bases, leaving 15 bases between the germline ends. The CDR3 extends over 15 amino acids. CDR3 loop: CASGGNRGTNEKLFF. The CDR3 bases are TGTGCCAGCGGTGGGAATCGGGGCACTAATGAAAAACTGTTTTTT.

The genes are TRBV19 and TRBJ1-1; D possibly corresponds to TRBD1 (5 bases). Germline V CDR1 and CDR2: LNHDA, SQIVND (reference sequence). The V and J ends lost 5 bases and 4 bases respectively, with 11 bases between them. This CDR3 has 13 residues. CDR3 DNA: TGTGCCAGTAGTGTTTTAGGGGCCACTGAAGCTTTCTTT. As protein: CASSVLGATEAFF.

J is TRBJ1-5 and V is TRBV19; perhaps TRBD1 as D (6 bases). The CDR3 length is 15 residues. The ends were cut back, 9 bases at V and 2 bases at J, with 17 bases in the middle. Germline CDR1 is LNHDA and CDR2 is SQIVND (reference sequence). CDR3 DNA sequence: TGTGCCAGCGGGTCGGGGGCGAGTGGCAATCAGCCCCAGCATTTT. This sequence encodes CASGSGASGNQPQHF.

In this sample, this clone turned up a few times. This chain joins TRBV5-1 and TRBJ2-7; D gene uncertain. Germline V lookup: CDR1 SGHRS, CDR2 YFSETQ. CDR3 length: 17 residues. V shed 4 bases and J shed 0 bases, with 20 bases lying between them. The CDR3 reads CASSQKPFPTPSYEQYF. The CDR3 DNA sequence: TGCGCCAGCAGCCAGAAGCCGTTCCCGACCCCCTCCTACGAGCAGTACTTC.

The sample holds a few counts of this clone. This chain uses TRBV6-8 with TRBJ2-2; D possibly uses TRBD1 or TRBD2 (6 bases each). The V end lost 11 bases, the J end lost 6 bases, and 16 bases lay between the germline ends. The CDR3 sequence is 13 residues long. CDR1 is MNHGY, CDR2 SAAAGT, per germline. In DNA, the CDR3 is TGTGCCGGCCGAGGGGGGTGGGCCGGGGAGCTGTTTTTT. This encodes CAGRGGWAGELFF.

This clone turned up a few times. The CDR3 spells CASKYAGDWEKLFF. The DNA for the CDR3 is TGTGCCAGCAAATACGCAGGGGATTGGGAAAAACTGTTTTTT. This chain connects TRBV28 to TRBJ1-4; TRBD1 is a possible D gene (6 bases). The CDR3 loop spans 14 amino acids. V was clipped by 7 bases and J by 8 bases, with 17 bases between them. Germline CDR1 reads MDHEN; CDR2 reads SYDVKM.

The rearrangement links TRBV6-8 to TRBJ1-1, with a weak D call TRBD1 (5 bases). CDR3 size: 13 residues. The ends were cut back, 6 bases at V and 2 bases at J, with 10 bases in the middle. The germline CDR1 and CDR2 sequences are MNHGY and SAAAGT. DNA for the CDR3: TGTGCCAGCAGCCTACAGGCCAACACTGAAGCTTTCTTT. This gives the protein CASSLQANTEAFF.

This clone ranks as medium-sized (0.01 to 0.1%). The chain joins TRBV4-1 to TRBJ1-2, with TRBD1 matching over 12 bases. The CDR3 is 17 residues long. CDR1 and CDR2 from the germline V gene are MGHRA and YSYEKL. The ends lost 0 bases at V and 8 bases at J; junction bases unmatched: 10. This CDR3 reads CASSQDIGTGGAGGYTF. CDR3 DNA sequence: TGCGCCAGCAGCCAAGATATTGGGACAGGGGGCGCGGGAGGCTACACCTTC.

This clone has just a few counts. V is TRBV6-8 and J is TRBJ1-1, with TRBD1 identical over 8 bases. The length of the CDR3 is 12 residues. The V segment lost 8 bases and the J segment 4 bases; nucleotides outside the gene matches: 3. Germline V CDR1 and CDR2: MNHGY, SAAAGT. CDR3 nucleotide sequence: TGTGCCAGCGGCACAGGGGGCACTGAAGCTTTCTTT. Its translation: CASGTGGTEAFF.

This sequence joins TRBV19 and TRBJ2-5; D gene ambiguous. V shed 4 bases and J shed 1 base, with 7 bases lying between them. Germline CDR1 reads LNHDA; CDR2 reads SQIVND (reference sequence). This CDR3 spans 13 amino acids. The CDR3 DNA sequence: TGTGCCAGTAGTACAGGCCTCCAAGAGACCCAGTACTTC. As protein: CASSTGLQETQYF.

This clone was detected a few times. The chain carries TRBV6-8 and TRBJ1-1, with 7 bases matching TRBD1. The CDR3 loop spans 13 amino acids. CDR1 MNHGY and CDR2 SAAAGT come from the germline V gene. Unmatched junction bases numbered 2, after V lost 6 bases and J lost 1 base. This chain's CDR3 is CASRNRGNTEAFF. CDR3 coding DNA: TGTGCCAGCAGGAACAGGGGGAACACTGAAGCTTTCTTT.